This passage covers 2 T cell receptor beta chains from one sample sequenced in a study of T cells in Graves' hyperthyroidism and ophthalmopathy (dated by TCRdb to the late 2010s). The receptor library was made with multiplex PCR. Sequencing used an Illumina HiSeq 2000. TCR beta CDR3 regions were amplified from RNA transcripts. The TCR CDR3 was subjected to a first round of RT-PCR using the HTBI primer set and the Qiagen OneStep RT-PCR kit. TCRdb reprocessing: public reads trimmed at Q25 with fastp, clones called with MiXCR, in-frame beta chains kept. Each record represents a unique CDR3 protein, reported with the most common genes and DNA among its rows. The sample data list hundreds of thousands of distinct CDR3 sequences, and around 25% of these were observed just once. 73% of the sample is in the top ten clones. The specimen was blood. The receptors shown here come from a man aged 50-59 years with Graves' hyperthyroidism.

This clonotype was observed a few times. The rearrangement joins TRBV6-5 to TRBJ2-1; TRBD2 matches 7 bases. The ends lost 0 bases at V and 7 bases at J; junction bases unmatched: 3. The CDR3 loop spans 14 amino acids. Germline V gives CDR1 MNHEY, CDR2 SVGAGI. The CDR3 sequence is CASSYSREANEQFF. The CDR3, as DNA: TGTGCCAGCAGTTACTCTCGGGAGGCGAATGAGCAGTTCTTC.

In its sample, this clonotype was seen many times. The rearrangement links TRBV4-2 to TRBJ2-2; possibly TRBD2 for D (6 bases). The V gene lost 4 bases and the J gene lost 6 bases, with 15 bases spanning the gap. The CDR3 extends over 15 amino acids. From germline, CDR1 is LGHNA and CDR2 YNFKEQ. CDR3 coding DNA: TGTGCCAGCAGCCCCGGGGGTAGTCGGTCCGGGGAGCTGTTTTTT. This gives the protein CASSPGGSRSGELFF.